The sequence of this TCR beta chain was determined in a study of a mutant IDH1 vaccine in newly diagnosed glioma listed by TCRdb under 2021. Turning to the overall study: Patients were given eight vaccinations, in weeks 1, 3, 5, 7, 11, 15, 19 and 23, which matched visits V03 through V10. Before enrollment, most patients had been given radiochemotherapy with temozolomide as standard therapy, while the rest had received either radiotherapy alone or temozolomide alone. Six visits were used for peripheral blood collection: V03 (baseline), V05, V07, V10, V12 and V13. Of the roughly 33 treated patients, approximately 62% were male and about 38% were female, and the mean age was approximately 40 years. For exploratory analyses, longitudinal TCRB deep sequencing was carried out in about 26 treated patients wherever samples were available. Vaccination started 4-6 weeks after radiotherapy alone, or was given together with temozolomide cycles in the groups whose treatment included chemotherapy. The study at large found these results: Changes in the top peripheral T cell clonotypes picked up by TCRB sequencing did not appear to be linked to pseudoprogression. Availability determined which PBMC samples were chosen for TCRB deep sequencing. Immune responses induced by the vaccine were seen in around 93% of patients across multiple MHC alleles. According to the authors, sample limitations meant that analyses of patient blood samples could not be reproduced.

The method was the immunoSEQ multiplex PCR assay. Rearranged TCR beta chain sequences were amplified using the hsTCRB Kit according to the manufacturer's protocol. An Illumina MiSeq was used to sequence the TCRB libraries. From the authors' description of their analysis: Demultiplexing, trimming and gene mapping were performed with the kit vendor's proprietary platform. TCRdb took this table from immuneACCESS and kept in-frame rearrangements with V and J called. Such tables lack part of the clones; where checked against another copy, unresolved V genes explain under half of the gap, and the rest is unexplained. V and J calls plus clone size are reproduced from that table; the DNA served to infer D and trimming. Within this sample are about 130,000 clones, with about 82% of them counted one time only. The ten largest clones represent 4.5% to 7% of the sample. A note on this clone: Its antigen is not yet known. Base-call qualities are not available, and no considerably larger clone is one nucleotide away.

From cysteine to phenylalanine, the CDR3 is 16 amino acids long. Only the CDR3 part of the read is kept: 48 bases, read in frame from the first base. Based on the germline V gene, the CDR1 and CDR2 sequences are MNHEY and SVGAGI. Trimming takes 0 bases off V and 2 bases off J; junction bases not matched to a gene: 6. The time point label, as the study defines it: week 11, during vaccination. A 20-mer mutant IDH1 peptide at 300 micrograms in Montanide made up each vaccine dose, which was injected subcutaneously together with topical imiquimod. Newly diagnosed WHO grade 3 or 4 IDH1-mutant astrocytomas showing loss of nuclear ATRX were present in the donors. The samples were drawn from NOA16, a multicentre, single-arm, open-label phase I trial in Germany that tested a mutant IDH1 peptide vaccine in humans for the first time. The DNeasy Blood and Tissue Kit was used to extract genomic DNA from EDTA blood for TCRB sequencing.

The origin of this receptor is a middle-aged man with glioma. The source was PBMCs, collected from a glioma patient whose treatment included an IDH1 peptide vaccine. The receptor chain draws on TRBV6-5 and TRBJ2-7, and TRBD1 aligns with 8 junction nucleotides. CDR3 sequence: CASSYSGQGSPYEQYF. The sequenced DNA is TGTGCCAGCAGTTACTCCGGACAGGGAAGTCCCTACGAGCAGTACTTC.